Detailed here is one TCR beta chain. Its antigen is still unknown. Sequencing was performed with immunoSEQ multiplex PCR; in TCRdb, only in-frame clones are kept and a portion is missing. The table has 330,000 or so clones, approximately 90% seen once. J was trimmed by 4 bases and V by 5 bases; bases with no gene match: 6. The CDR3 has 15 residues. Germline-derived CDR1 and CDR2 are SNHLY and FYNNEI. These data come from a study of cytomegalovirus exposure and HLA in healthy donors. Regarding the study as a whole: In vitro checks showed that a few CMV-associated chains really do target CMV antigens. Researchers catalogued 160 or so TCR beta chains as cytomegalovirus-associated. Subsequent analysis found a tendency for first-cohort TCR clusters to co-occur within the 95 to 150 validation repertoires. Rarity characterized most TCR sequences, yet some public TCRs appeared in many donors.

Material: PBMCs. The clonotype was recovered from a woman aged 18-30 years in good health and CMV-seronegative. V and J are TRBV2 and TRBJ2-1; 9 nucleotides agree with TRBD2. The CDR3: CASSNSGSGYNEQFF. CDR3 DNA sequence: TGTGCCAGCAGTAATAGCGGGAGTGGGTACAATGAGCAGTTCTTC. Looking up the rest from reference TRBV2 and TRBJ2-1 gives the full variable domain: EPEVTQTPSHQVTQMGQEVILRCVPISNHLYFYWYRQILGQKVEFLVSFYNNEISEKSEIFDDQFSVERPDGSNFTLKIRSTKLEDSAMYFCASSNSGSGYNEQFFGPGTRLTVL.